These 30 T cell receptor beta chains were all obtained from the same sample, sequenced in a study of long-term antiretroviral therapy in people with HIV. Runs used v3.0 of the immunoSEQ assay and were done at survey level. Clones were sequenced by immunoSEQ multiplex PCR, and TCRdb holds only the in-frame ones, with some missing. The data show under 45,000 clones, approximately 95% seen once. The sequenced sample was unsorted PBMCs, obtained around 5.3 years after starting antiretroviral therapy. These receptors all come from a woman in her forties or fifties with HIV.

CDR3 protein: CASSTAGQGFYEQYF. CDR3 bases: TGTGCCAGCAGTACCGCGGGACAGGGGTTCTACGAGCAGTACTTC. The chain employs TRBV27 and TRBJ2-7; TRBD1 matches at 10 bases. V was clipped by 5 bases and J by 3 bases; unmatched bases: 7. The CDR3 has 15 amino acids. Germline V gene data show CDR1 as MNHEY and CDR2 as SMNVEV (reference sequence).

This chain uses TRBV27 with TRBJ1-1; the match to TRBD1 covers 8 bases. Germline-derived CDR1 and CDR2 are MNHEY and SMNVEV (reference sequence). The trim removed 5 bases at V and 2 bases at J, leaving 7 bases unmatched. There are 15 residues in the CDR3. The CDR3 sequence is CASSPKTGVNTEAFF. In nucleotides, the CDR3 is TGTGCCAGCAGTCCAAAGACAGGGGTAAACACTGAAGCTTTCTTT.

This clone was detected only a few times. The chain combines TRBV4-3 with TRBJ2-7; D unclear. Trimming pared 0 bases from V and 1 base from J, leaving 10 bases between. The CDR3 length is 15 residues. The germline V gene has CDR1 LGHNA and CDR2 YSLEER. The CDR3 spells CASSQDSWGSYEQYF. In DNA, the CDR3 is TGCGCCAGCAGCCAAGACTCATGGGGATCCTACGAGCAGTACTTC.

The V gene is TRBV6-6, the J gene TRBJ1-6, with TRBD1 matching over 9 bases. CDR3 length equals 15 residues. V shed 5 bases, J shed 8 bases, and the junction held 7 bases outside the gene matches. Germline V gene sequence: CDR1 MNHNY, CDR2 SVGAGI (reference sequence). DNA for the CDR3: TGTGCCAGCAGTAGGGGACAGGGTCGAGATTCACCCCTCCACTTT. This sequence encodes CASSRGQGRDSPLHF.

The rearrangement links TRBV19 to TRBJ1-4, with 7 bases identical to TRBD1. V lost 4 bases to trimming and J lost 7 bases; unmatched junction nucleotides: 9. There are 15 residues in the CDR3. Per germline, CDR1 LNHDA and CDR2 SQIVND (reference sequence). CDR3 DNA sequence: TGTGCCAGTAGTAGGACAGGACGTAAGGGTGAAAAACTGTTTTTT. Protein product: CASSRTGRKGEKLFF.

The V and J genes are TRBV7-6 and TRBJ1-1; weak D call: TRBD1 (6 bases). This CDR3 is built from 13 residues. The germline V gene has CDR1 SGHVS and CDR2 FNYEAQ. V was shortened by 3 bases and J by 1 base, with 6 bases between the two germline ends. In nucleotides, the CDR3 is TGTGCCAGCAGCTTGACAGGGAACACTGAAGCTTTCTTT. The encoded protein is CASSLTGNTEAFF.

This chain connects TRBV21-1 to TRBJ1-5; the D call of TRBD1 is as the table states it, not checked on the DNA. TRBV21-1 corresponds to a pseudogene. The length of the CDR3 is 14 residues. CDR3 in amino acids: CASFDRVCNQPQHF. The CDR3 DNA reads as TGTGCCAGCTTTGACAGGGTTTGCAATCAGCCCCAGCATTTT.

The J gene is TRBJ1-5, the V gene TRBV6-1; D gene ambiguous. The CDR3 length is 14 residues. Germline assignment: CDR1 MNHNS and CDR2 SASEGT. V gave up 7 bases and J gave up 4 bases, with 14 bases separating them. In nucleotides, the CDR3 is TGTGCCAGCACAGGTGAGGTTGGAAATCAGCCCCAGCATTTT. It yields the protein CASTGEVGNQPQHF.

DNA for the CDR3: TGTGCCAGTAGTATTTCAGGCATGAACACTGAAGCTTTCTTT. Protein product: CASSISGMNTEAFF. The rearrangement uses TRBV19 and TRBJ1-1, with no clear D. Germline V gene sequence: CDR1 LNHDA, CDR2 SQIVND (reference sequence). V was clipped by 3 bases and J by 0 bases, with 8 bases between them. This CDR3 comprises 14 residues. The entire variable domain, with the rest obtained from reference TRBV19 and TRBJ1-1, is as follows: DGGITQSPKYLFRKEGQNVTLSCEQNLNHDAMYWYRQDPGQGLRLIYYSQIVNDFQKGDIAEGYSVSREKKESFPLTVTSAQKNPTAFYLCASSISGMNTEAFFGQGTRLTVV.

The V and J genes are TRBV18 and TRBJ1-2, with 7 bases fitting TRBD1. Germline V gives CDR1 KGHSH, CDR2 LQKENI. The CDR3 spans 15 residues. Trimming at V came to 6 bases and at J to 4 bases, leaving 11 bases not matched to a gene. CDR3 bases: TGTGCCAGCTCCCCGATAGGGGACAGCCTCTATGGCTACACCTTC. Translation: CASSPIGDSLYGYTF.

V gene TRBV19 combines with J gene TRBJ1-1; no reliable D call. The V end lost 6 bases, the J end lost 1 base, and 12 bases lay between the germline ends. Germline-derived CDR1 and CDR2 are LNHDA and SQIVND (reference sequence). The CDR3 extends over 14 amino acids. The CDR3 coding sequence is TGTGCCAGTAGGACCCCCGGAGCGAACACTGAAGCTTTCTTT. Translation: CASRTPGANTEAFF.

The rearrangement uses TRBV6-4 and TRBJ1-6, with a tentative D call TRBD1 (6 bases). This CDR3 is built from 14 residues. From germline, CDR1 is MRHNA and CDR2 SNTAGT. V lost 5 bases to trimming and J lost 8 bases, with 13 bases between them. The CDR3 sequence is CASSYQGLDSPLHF. CDR3 bases: TGTGCCAGCAGTTACCAGGGGCTTGATTCACCCCTCCACTTT.

This sequence joins TRBV5-1 and TRBJ1-6; tentatively, D is TRBD1 (6 bases). The germline CDR1 and CDR2 sequences are SGHRS and YFSETQ. This CDR3 is 18 amino acids long. V lost 4 bases and J 0 bases, leaving 17 bases between the germline ends. CDR3 nucleotide sequence: TGCGCCAGCAGCCCGACAGGCCTCGGGAGCTCCTATAATTCACCCCTCCACTTT. Residues: CASSPTGLGSSYNSPLHF.

A note on this clone: The junction differs from germline at one of its ends, possibly a read error. The J gene is TRBJ2-5, the V gene TRBV7-7; 7 bases agree with TRBD1. The length of the CDR3 is 14 residues. Per the germline V gene, CDR1 is SSHAT and CDR2 is FNYEAQ (reference sequence). The CDR3 sequence: CASSLAGGQETQYF. DNA for the CDR3: TGTGCTAGCAGCTTAGCAGGGGGTCAAGAGACCCAGTACTTC.

This chain joins TRBV6-5 and TRBJ1-6; the match to TRBD1 covers 9 bases. V lost 5 bases and J lost 8; bases outside the gene matches: 7. Germline-derived CDR1 and CDR2 are MNHEY and SVGAGI. CDR3 length: 15 amino acids. CDR3 amino acids: CASSRGQGRDSPLHF. CDR3 bases: TGTGCCAGCAGTAGGGGACAGGGTCGAGATTCACCCCTCCACTTT.

This chain links TRBV6-5 with TRBJ1-1, with 8 bases identical to TRBD1. The length of the CDR3 is 15 residues. Germline CDR1 and CDR2: MNHEY and SVGAGI. J lost 5 bases, V lost 5 bases, and 10 bases had no gene match. The CDR3: CASSLRGRRWTEAFF. The DNA of the CDR3 is TGTGCCAGCAGTCTCAGGGGGCGAAGATGGACTGAAGCTTTCTTT.

The chain joins TRBV9 to TRBJ1-2, with 8 bases matching TRBD1. Germline V CDR1 and CDR2: SGDLS, YYNGEE. V trimming: 0 bases; J trimming: 2 bases; junction bases outside the gene matches: 6. The length of the CDR3 is 16 residues. CDR3 nucleotides: TGTGCCAGCAGCGTAGCCTCCCGGGACAGGAACTATGGCTACACCTTC. Its translation: CASSVASRDRNYGYTF.

The gene calls are TRBV6-6 and TRBJ1-3; 9 positions agree with TRBD1. Germline CDR1 and CDR2: MNHNY and SVGAGI (reference sequence). The CDR3 runs to 15 residues. J lost 3 bases, V lost 2 bases, and 2 bases had no gene match. CDR3 nucleotides: TGTGCCAGCAGTTACGGGACAGGGATTGGAAACACCATATATTTT. Residues: CASSYGTGIGNTIYF.

The rearrangement uses TRBV5-4 and TRBJ1-2; D may be TRBD1 (5 bases). The CDR3 is 14 residues long. V was cut by 0 bases and J by 2 bases, with 8 bases left in between. Per the germline V gene, CDR1 is SGHNT and CDR2 is YYREEE (reference sequence). CDR3 protein: CASSLDGGNYGYTF. CDR3 bases: TGTGCCAGCAGCTTGGACGGGGGAAACTATGGCTACACCTTC.

The rearrangement links TRBV29-1 to TRBJ1-3, with no clear D. The V end was cut by 4 bases, the J end by 2 bases, with 15 bases between. The CDR3 loop spans 15 amino acids. CDR1 and CDR2 from the germline V gene are SQVTM and ANQGSEA. CDR3 protein: CSVVVAGPAGNTIYF. Written as DNA, the CDR3 is TGCAGCGTTGTTGTGGCAGGACCTGCTGGAAACACCATATATTTT. Based on the CDR3 plus reference TRBV29-1 and TRBJ1-3, the full variable domain is SAVISQKPSRDICQRGTSLTIQCQVDSQVTMMFWYRQQPGQSLTLIATANQGSEATYESGFVIDKFPISRPNLTFSTLTVSNMSPEDSSIYLCSVVVAGPAGNTIYFGEGSWLTVV.

This chain joins TRBV28 and TRBJ2-1; TRBD1 agrees at 8 bases. The CDR3 has 14 amino acids. CDR1 and CDR2 (germline): MDHEN, SYDVKM. Trimming cost V 7 bases and J 6 bases; bases outside gene matches: 8. This CDR3 is CASTARQGSNEQFF. CDR3 nucleotides: TGTGCCAGCACCGCCCGACAGGGGTCCAATGAGCAGTTCTTC.

This clone was seen just once. The V gene is TRBV30, the J gene TRBJ1-1; the match to TRBD1 covers 9 bases. J lost 6 bases, V lost 1 base, and 6 bases had no gene match. The CDR3 contains 14 residues. Germline CDR1 is GTSNPN and CDR2 is SVGIG (reference sequence). The CDR3 DNA is TGTGCCTGGAGTGCCGGGACAGGGTTGGCTGAAGCTTTCTTT. This encodes CAWSAGTGLAEAFF. The variable domain in full, completed from reference TRBV30 and TRBJ1-1, reads SQTIHQWPATLVQPVGSPLSLECTVEGTSNPNLYWYRQAAGRGLQLLFYSVGIGQISSEVPQNLSASRPQDRQFILSSKKLLLSDSGFYLCAWSAGTGLAEAFFGQGTRLTVV.

This chain connects TRBV18 to TRBJ1-6; 8 positions agree with TRBD1. Germline V gene sequence: CDR1 KGHSH, CDR2 LQKENI. The length of the CDR3 is 14 residues. Germline trimming cut 6 bases from V and 5 bases from J; bases unmatched to any gene: 3. CDR3 residues: CASSPTGDNSPLHF. The CDR3, as DNA: TGTGCCAGCTCGCCGACAGGGGATAATTCACCCCTCCACTTT.

The V call is TRBV4-3, the J call TRBJ2-5; 10 positions agree with TRBD2. This CDR3 is 16 amino acids long. After removal of 0 bases from V and 5 bases from J, the junction contained 6 bases not matched to a gene. Germline V gives CDR1 LGHNA, CDR2 YSLEER. CDR3 bases: TGCGCCAGCAGCCAAGACGGGCTAGCGGGGGAGGAGACCCAGTACTTC. Its translation is CASSQDGLAGEETQYF.

This clone showed up just once. CDR3 sequence: CASSRQGETQYF. CDR3 in DNA: TGTGCCAGCAGCCGACAGGGCGAGACCCAGTACTTC. V and J are TRBV7-2 and TRBJ2-5; 7 nucleotides agree with TRBD1. The CDR3 runs to 12 residues. In germline, CDR1 is SGHTA, CDR2 FQGNSA. The ends lost 5 bases at V and 5 bases at J; junction bases unmatched: 2.

This rearrangement joins TRBV2 to TRBJ1-4; D not certain. V lost 10 bases, J lost 8 bases, and 14 bases lay in between. CDR3 length: 12 residues. Germline V gene lookup returns CDR1 SNHLY and CDR2 FYNNEI. CDR3 in DNA: TGTGCCACCCGGGTGGGTCCCGAAAAACTGTTTTTT. Translating it yields CATRVGPEKLFF.

J is TRBJ2-1 and V is TRBV9, with 10 bases that match TRBD1. The CDR3 sequence is 19 residues long. Trimming at V came to 4 bases and at J to 0 bases, leaving 13 bases not matched to a gene. From germline, CDR1 is SGDLS and CDR2 YYNGEE. CDR3 sequence reads: CASSLGGQGSLISYNEQFF. CDR3 DNA: TGTGCCAGCAGCCTCGGGGGACAGGGGTCTCTTATCTCCTACAATGAGCAGTTCTTC.

This chain connects TRBV4-2 to TRBJ1-1; TRBD1 matches at 11 bases. The CDR3 has 16 amino acids. The trim removed 4 bases at V and 1 base at J, leaving 5 bases unmatched. Germline V gene lookup returns CDR1 LGHNA and CDR2 YNFKEQ. This chain's CDR3 is CASSPGTGGSNTEAFF. The CDR3, as DNA: TGTGCCAGCAGCCCCGGGACAGGGGGGTCGAACACTGAAGCTTTCTTT.

The chain has TRBV6-5 and TRBJ2-7, with TRBD1 matching 10 bases. Germline V gives CDR1 MNHEY, CDR2 SVGAGI. V was clipped by 2 bases and J by 2 bases; unmatched bases: 3. The CDR3 totals 15 residues. The DNA for the CDR3 is TGTGCCAGCAGTTACGCCGACAGGGGGCCCTACGAGCAGTACTTC. It specifies CASSYADRGPYEQYF.

The chain couples TRBV7-9 to TRBJ1-1; D remains ambiguous. The length of the CDR3 is 14 residues. Per the germline V gene, CDR1 is SEHNR and CDR2 is FQNEAQ (reference sequence). V gave up 2 bases and J gave up 1 base, with 8 bases separating them. In DNA form, the CDR3 reads TGTGCCAGCAGCTTAAGAATATCGAACACTGAAGCTTTCTTT. It encodes CASSLRISNTEAFF.